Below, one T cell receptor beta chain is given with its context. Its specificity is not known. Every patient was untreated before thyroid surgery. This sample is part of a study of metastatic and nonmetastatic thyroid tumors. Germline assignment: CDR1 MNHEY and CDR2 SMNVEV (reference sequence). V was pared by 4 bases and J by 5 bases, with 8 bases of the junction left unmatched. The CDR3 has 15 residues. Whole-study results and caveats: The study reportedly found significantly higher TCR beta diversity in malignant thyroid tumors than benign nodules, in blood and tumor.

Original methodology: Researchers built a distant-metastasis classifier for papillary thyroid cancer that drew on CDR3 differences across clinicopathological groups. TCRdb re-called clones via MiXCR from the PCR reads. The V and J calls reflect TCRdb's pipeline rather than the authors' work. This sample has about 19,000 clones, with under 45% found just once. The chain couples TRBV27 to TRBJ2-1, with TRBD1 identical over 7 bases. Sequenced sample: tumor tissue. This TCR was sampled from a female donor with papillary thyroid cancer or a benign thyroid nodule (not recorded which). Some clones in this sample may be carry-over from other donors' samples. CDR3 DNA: TGTGCCAGCAGTTCGTACAGGGGTGCTAACAATGAGCAGTTCTTC. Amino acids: CASSSYRGANNEQFF.